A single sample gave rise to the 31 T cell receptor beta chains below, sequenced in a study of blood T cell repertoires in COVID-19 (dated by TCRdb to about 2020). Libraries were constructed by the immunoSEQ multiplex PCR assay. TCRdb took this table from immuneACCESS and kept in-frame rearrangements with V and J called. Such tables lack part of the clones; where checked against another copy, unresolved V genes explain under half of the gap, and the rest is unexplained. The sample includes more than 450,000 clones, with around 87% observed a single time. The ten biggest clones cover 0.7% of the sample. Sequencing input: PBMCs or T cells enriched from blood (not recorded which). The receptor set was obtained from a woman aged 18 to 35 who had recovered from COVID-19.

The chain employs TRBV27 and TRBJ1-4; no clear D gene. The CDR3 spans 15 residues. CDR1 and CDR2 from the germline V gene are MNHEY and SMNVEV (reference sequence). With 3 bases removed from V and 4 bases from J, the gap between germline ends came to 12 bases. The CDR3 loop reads CASSLEGGYNEKLFF. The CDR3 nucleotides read TGTGCCAGCAGTTTGGAAGGCGGTTATAATGAAAAACTGTTTTTT.

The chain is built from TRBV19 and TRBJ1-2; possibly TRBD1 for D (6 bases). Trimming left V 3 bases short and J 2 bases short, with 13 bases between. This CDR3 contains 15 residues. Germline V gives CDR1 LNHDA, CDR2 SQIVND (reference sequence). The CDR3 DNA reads TGTGCCAGTAGTATCCGGGACACCGTGAACTATGGCTACACCTTC. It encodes CASSIRDTVNYGYTF. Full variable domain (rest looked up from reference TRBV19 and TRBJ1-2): DGGITQSPKYLFRKEGQNVTLSCEQNLNHDAMYWYRQDPGQGLRLIYYSQIVNDFQKGDIAEGYSVSREKKESFPLTVTSAQKNPTAFYLCASSIRDTVNYGYTFGSGTRLTVV.

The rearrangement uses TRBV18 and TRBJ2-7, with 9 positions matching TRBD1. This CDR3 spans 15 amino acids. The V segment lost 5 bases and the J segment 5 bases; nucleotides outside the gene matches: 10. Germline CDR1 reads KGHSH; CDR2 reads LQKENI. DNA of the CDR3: TGTGCCAGCTCAACCCGACGGGACAGGGTTCACGAGCAGTACTTC. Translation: CASSTRRDRVHEQYF. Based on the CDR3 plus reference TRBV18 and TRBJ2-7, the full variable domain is NAGVMQNPRHLVRRRGQEARLRCSPMKGHSHVYWYRQLPEEGLKFMVYLQKENIIDESGMPKERFSAEFPKEGPSILRIQQVVRGDSAAYFCASSTRRDRVHEQYFGPGTRLTVT.

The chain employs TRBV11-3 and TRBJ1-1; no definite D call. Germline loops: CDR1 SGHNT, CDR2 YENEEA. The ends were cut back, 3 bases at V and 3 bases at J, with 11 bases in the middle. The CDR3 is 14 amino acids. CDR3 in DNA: TGTGCCAGCAGCTTGAGGAGGTCGGACACTGAAGCTTTCTTT. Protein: CASSLRRSDTEAFF.

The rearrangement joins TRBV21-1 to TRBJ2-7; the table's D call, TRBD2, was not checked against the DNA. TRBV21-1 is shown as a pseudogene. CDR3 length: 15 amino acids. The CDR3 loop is CASSGYGPGSYEQYF. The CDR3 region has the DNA TGTGCCAGCAGCGGGTACGGGCCGGGATCCTACGAGCAGTACTTC.

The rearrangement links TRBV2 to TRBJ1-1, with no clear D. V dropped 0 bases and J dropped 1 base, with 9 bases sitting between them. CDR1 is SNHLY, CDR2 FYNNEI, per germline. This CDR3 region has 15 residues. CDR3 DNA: TGTGCCAGCAGTGAAGCACGGGGAGGGAACACTGAAGCTTTCTTT. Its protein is CASSEARGGNTEAFF. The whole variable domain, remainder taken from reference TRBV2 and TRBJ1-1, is EPEVTQTPSHQVTQMGQEVILRCVPISNHLYFYWYRQILGQKVEFLVSFYNNEISEKSEIFDDQFSVERPDGSNFTLKIRSTKLEDSAMYFCASSEARGGNTEAFFGQGTRLTVV.

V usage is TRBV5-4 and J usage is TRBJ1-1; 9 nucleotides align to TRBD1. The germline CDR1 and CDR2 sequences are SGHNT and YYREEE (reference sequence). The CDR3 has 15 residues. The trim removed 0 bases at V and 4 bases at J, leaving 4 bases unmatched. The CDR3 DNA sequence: TGTGCCAGCAGCTTGGGGACAGGGGTCCTCACTGAAGCTTTCTTT. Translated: CASSLGTGVLTEAFF.

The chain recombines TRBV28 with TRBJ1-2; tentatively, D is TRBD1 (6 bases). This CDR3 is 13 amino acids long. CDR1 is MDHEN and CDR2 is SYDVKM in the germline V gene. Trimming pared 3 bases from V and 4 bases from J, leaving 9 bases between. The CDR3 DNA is TGTGCCAGCAGTTTTCAGGGGACCTATGGCTACACCTTC. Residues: CASSFQGTYGYTF.

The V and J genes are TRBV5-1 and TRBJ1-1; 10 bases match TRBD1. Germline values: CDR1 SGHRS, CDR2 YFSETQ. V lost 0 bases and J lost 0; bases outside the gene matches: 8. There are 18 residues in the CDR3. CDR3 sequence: CASSLALGQGRMNTEAFF. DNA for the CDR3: TGCGCCAGCAGCTTGGCCTTGGGACAGGGGAGGATGAACACTGAAGCTTTCTTT. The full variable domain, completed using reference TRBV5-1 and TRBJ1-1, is KAGVTQTPRYLIKTRGQQVTLSCSPISGHRSVSWYQQTPGQGLQFLFEYFSETQRNKGNFPGRFSGRQFSNSRSEMNVSTLELGDSALYLCASSLALGQGRMNTEAFFGQGTRLTVV.

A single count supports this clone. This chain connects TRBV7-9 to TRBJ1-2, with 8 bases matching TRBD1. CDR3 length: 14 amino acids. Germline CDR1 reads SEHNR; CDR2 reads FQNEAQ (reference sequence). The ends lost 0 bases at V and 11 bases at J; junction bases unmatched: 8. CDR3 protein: CASSLAGTGNSYTF. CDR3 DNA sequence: TGTGCCAGCAGCTTAGCCGGGACAGGAAATAGTTACACCTTC.

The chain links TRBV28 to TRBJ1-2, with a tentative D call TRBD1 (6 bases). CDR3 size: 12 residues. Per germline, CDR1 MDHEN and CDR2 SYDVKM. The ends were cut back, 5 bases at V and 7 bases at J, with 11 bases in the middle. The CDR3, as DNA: TGTGCCAGCAGTATGGGGGGGCTTGGCTACACCTTC. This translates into CASSMGGLGYTF.

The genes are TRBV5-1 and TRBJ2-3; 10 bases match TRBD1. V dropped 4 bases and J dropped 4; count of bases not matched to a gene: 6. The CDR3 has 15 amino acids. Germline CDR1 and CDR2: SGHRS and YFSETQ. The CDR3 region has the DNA TGCGCCAGCAGCCCCGGACAGGGGGACGCAGATACGCAGTATTTT. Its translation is CASSPGQGDADTQYF.

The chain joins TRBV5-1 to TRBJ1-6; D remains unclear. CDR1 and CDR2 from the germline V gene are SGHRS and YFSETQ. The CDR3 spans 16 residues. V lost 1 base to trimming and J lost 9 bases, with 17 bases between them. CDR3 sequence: CASSLWRAGLSSPLHF. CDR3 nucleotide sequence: TGCGCCAGCAGCTTGTGGAGGGCAGGCTTAAGTTCACCCCTCCACTTT.

The CDR3 spells CATEGTGTDTQYF. For the CDR3, the DNA is TGTGCCACCGAGGGGACAGGAACCGATACGCAGTATTTT. The rearrangement joins TRBV10-3 to TRBJ2-3; 8 bases agree with TRBD1. Germline values: CDR1 ENHRY, CDR2 SYGVKD. V gave up 10 bases and J gave up 6 bases; unmatched junction bases: 9. The CDR3 is made up of 13 amino acids.

The CDR3: CASSIRGGTTDSNQPQHF. As DNA, the CDR3 is TGTGCCAGTAGTATAAGAGGCGGAACAACCGATAGCAATCAGCCCCAGCATTTT. This rearrangement joins TRBV19 to TRBJ1-5; D remains ambiguous. V shed 2 bases and J shed 0 bases, with 17 bases lying between them. Germline lookup yields CDR1 LNHDA and CDR2 SQIVND (reference sequence). CDR3 size: 18 residues.

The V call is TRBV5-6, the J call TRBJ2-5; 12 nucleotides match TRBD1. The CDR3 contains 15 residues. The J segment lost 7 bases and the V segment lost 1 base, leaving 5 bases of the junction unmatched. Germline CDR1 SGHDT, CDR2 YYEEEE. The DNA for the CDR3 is TGTGCCAGCAGCTTGAGGGACAGGGGGCTCGGGACCCAGTACTTC. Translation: CASSLRDRGLGTQYF.

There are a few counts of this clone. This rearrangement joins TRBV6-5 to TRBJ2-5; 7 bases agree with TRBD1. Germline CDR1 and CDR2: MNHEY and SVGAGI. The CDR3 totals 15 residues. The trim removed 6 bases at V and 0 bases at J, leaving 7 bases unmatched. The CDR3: CASRYRGLDQETQYF. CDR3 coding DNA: TGTGCCAGCAGGTACAGGGGCCTAGACCAAGAGACCCAGTACTTC.

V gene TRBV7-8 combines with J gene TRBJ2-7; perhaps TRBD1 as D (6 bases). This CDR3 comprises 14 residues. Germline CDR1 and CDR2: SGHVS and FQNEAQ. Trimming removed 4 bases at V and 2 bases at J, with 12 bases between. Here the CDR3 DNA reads TGTGCCAGCAGCTCCGGACAGAATACCTACGAGCAGTACTTC. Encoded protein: CASSSGQNTYEQYF. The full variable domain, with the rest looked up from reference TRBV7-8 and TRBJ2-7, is GAGVSQSPRYKVAKRGQDVALRCDPISGHVSLFWYQQALGQGPEFLTYFQNEAQLDKSGLPSDRFFAERPEGSVSTLKIQRTQQEDSAVYLCASSSGQNTYEQYFGPGTRLTVT.

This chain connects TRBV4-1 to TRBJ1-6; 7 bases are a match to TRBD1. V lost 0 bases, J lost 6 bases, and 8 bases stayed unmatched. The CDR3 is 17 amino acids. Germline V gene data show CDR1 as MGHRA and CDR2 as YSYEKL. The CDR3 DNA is TGCGCCAGCAGCCAAGAGTTCGCGGGGACAGTTAATTCACCCCTCCACTTT. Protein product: CASSQEFAGTVNSPLHF.

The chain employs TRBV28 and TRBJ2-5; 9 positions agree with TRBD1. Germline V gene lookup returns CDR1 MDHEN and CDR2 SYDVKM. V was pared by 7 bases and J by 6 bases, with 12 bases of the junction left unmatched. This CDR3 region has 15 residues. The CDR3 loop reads CASNLGTGRGKTQYF. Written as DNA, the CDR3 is TGTGCCAGCAATCTTGGGACAGGGCGGGGGAAGACCCAGTACTTC. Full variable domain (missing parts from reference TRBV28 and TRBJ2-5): DVKVTQSSRYLVKRTGEKVFLECVQDMDHENMFWYRQDPGLGLRLIYFSYDVKMKEKGDIPEGYSVSREKKERFSLILESASTNQTSMYLCASNLGTGRGKTQYFGPGTRLLVL.

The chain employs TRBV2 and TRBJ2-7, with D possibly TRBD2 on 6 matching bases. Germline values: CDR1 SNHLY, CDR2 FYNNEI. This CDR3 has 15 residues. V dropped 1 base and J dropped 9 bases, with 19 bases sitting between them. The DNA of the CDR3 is TGTGCCAGCAGTGAAGAGGTATTGGGACTCGCTCTGCAGTACTTC. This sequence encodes CASSEEVLGLALQYF.

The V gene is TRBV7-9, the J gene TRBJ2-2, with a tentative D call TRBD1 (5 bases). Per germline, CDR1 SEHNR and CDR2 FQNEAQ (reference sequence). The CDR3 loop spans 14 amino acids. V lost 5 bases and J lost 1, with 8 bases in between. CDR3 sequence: CASSPQGNTGELFF. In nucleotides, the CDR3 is TGTGCCAGCAGCCCGCAGGGGAACACCGGGGAGCTGTTTTTT.

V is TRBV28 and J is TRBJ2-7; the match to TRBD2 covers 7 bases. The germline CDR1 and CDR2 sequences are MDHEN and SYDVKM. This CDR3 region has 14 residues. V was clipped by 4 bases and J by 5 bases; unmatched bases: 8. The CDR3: CASSWGGFKNEQYF. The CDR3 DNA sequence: TGTGCCAGCAGTTGGGGGGGTTTTAAGAACGAGCAGTACTTC.

The CDR3 nucleotides read TGTGCCACCAGTGACGGGAAAGGGGCTTTCTTT. Protein: CATSDGKGAFF. The rearrangement uses TRBV24-1 and TRBJ1-1; D is undetermined. The CDR3 is made up of 11 amino acids. Germline V gene lookup returns CDR1 KGHDR and CDR2 SFDVKD. V dropped 4 bases and J dropped 11 bases, with 10 bases sitting between them.

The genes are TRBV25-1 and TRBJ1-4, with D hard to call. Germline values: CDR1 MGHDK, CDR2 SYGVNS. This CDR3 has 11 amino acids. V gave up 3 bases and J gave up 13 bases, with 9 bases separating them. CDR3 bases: TGTGCCAGCAGTGATTCTAGAGGACTGTTTTTT. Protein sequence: CASSDSRGLFF.

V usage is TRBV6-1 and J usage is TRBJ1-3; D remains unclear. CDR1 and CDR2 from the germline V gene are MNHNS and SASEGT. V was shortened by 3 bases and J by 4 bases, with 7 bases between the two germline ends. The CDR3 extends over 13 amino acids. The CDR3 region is CASSEGRGNTIYF. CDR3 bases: TGTGCCAGCAGTGAGGGGAGGGGAAACACCATATATTTT.

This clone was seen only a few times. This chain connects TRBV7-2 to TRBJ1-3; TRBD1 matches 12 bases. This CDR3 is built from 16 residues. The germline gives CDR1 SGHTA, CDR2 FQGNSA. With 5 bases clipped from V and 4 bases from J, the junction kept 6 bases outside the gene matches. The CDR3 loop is CASSAGQGAQGNTIYF. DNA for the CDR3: TGTGCCAGCAGCGCGGGACAGGGGGCGCAAGGAAACACCATATATTTT.

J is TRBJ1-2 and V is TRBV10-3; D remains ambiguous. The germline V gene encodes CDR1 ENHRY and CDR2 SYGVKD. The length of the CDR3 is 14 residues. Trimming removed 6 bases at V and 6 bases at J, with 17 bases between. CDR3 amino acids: CAISLTLSPNGYTF. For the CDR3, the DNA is TGTGCCATCAGCCTCACATTGTCCCCAAATGGCTACACCTTC.

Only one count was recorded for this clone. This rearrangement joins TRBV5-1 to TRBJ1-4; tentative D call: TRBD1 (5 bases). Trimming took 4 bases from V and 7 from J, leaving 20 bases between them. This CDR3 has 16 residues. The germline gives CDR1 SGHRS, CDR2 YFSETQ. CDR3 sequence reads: CASSIKNYGRGEKLFF. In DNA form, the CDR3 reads TGCGCCAGCAGCATAAAGAACTATGGAAGGGGTGAAAAACTGTTTTTT.

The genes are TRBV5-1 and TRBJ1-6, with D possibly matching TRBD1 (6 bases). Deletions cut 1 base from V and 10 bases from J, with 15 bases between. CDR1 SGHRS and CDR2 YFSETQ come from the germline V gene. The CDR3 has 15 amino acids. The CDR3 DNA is TGCGCCAGCAGCTTGTCAGGGGCCTCGCGATCACCCCTCCACTTT. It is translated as CASSLSGASRSPLHF.

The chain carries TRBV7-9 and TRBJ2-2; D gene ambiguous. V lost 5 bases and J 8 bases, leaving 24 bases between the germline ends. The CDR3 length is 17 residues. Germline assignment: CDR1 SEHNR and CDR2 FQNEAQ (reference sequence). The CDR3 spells CASSPIPMVARNGELFF. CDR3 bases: TGTGCCAGCAGCCCTATCCCAATGGTCGCTAGAAATGGGGAGCTGTTTTTT.